This note documents a single T cell receptor (beta chain) sequence. This entry comes from a study of TIL therapy for anti-PD-1-resistant metastatic lung cancer. Overall study context: Median tumor PD-L1 proportion score was under 6.5%.

Time point reported: pre-treatment sample, taken before nivolumab and TIL therapy. Patients were adults with stage 4 NSCLC. The libraries were made with immunoSEQ v3. Sequencing depth was 1.9 million or so read pairs for survey level, roughly 4.5-6 million for deep. The data were produced by immunoSEQ multiplex PCR, yet TCRdb's version contains in-frame clones alone and is incomplete. The data show more than 45,000 clones, roughly 84% seen once. This CDR3 has 21 residues. Germline-derived CDR1 and CDR2 are LGHDT and YNNKEL (reference sequence). V was pared by 0 bases and J by 3 bases, with 15 bases of the junction left unmatched.

The specimen comprised blood, sampled at baseline. This TCR derives from a person aged 25 to 79 with non-small cell lung cancer. The gene calls are TRBV3-1 (or the pseudogene TRBV3-2) and TRBJ2-5; 14 bases align to TRBD2. The CDR3 nucleotides read TGTGCCAGCAGCCAAGATCGTGGGCTTGGGACTAGCGGGAGCCCTAAAGAGACCCAGTACTTC. Protein product: CASSQDRGLGTSGSPKETQYF.